The sequence of this T cell receptor beta chain was determined in a study of cytomegalovirus exposure and HLA in healthy donors (dated by TCRdb to between 2016 and 2019). Notes on the research overall: An earlier analysis of more than 550 of the donors reported about 280 Gb of sequence data and around 120 million unique TCR beta sequences obtained from some 170 million T cells. Of the roughly 390 genotyped donors, over 70% fell in the genetic ancestry cluster associated with self-reported Caucasian donors. In a later genetic analysis, genome-wide SNP genotypes for about three fifths of the 666 donors were used, and that subset was treated as a discovery cohort. Besides the first cohort of 666 subjects, a separate validation cohort made up of roughly 120 different subjects was used. On average, 235,054 unique TCR beta nucleotide sequences were sequenced per donor among fewer than 500 genotyped donors of the cohort, with about 19% of those sequences being non-productive. Every discovery cohort repertoire had been produced on one sequencing platform. Typing coverage differed by locus: A, B, C, DRB1 and DQB1 were typed in roughly 629-640 donors, DQA1 in approximately 520, DPA1 in 600 to 610, and DPB1 in around 440. Donor age, sex, ethnicity and CMV serostatus were compiled alongside the repertoire data. To predict cytomegalovirus infection status, the study brought together high-throughput TCR immunosequencing, statistical association of individual TCRs with disease status, and machine learning. The study was designed to test whether signatures of past pathogen exposure could be identified by cataloging public T cell receptors. Rather than using new phenotypic data, the later analysis identified candidate immune exposures from TCR beta sequences and from how often those sequences occurred across donors. The T cell repertoires of around 730 subjects were profiled by immunosequencing and related to cytomegalovirus serostatus. To decide whether each TCR beta V gene segment behaved as functional or pseudogenic, an earlier analysis of approximately 620 of the donors relied on high-throughput TCR beta sequencing. Roughly 300 gigabases of sequencing data and 70 million to 100 million unique TCR sequences made up an early release that covered over 550 HLA-typed donors. HLA typing included class I and class II loci at four-digit resolution. A later analysis re-analyzed previously published TCR beta repertoires from approximately 670 donors and added high-resolution HLA genotyping to study TCR occurrence patterns. About five DR-DQ haplotypes were treated as single units for association and clustering because of strong linkage in the cohort.

To prepare the library, the immunoSEQ multiplex PCR assay was applied. For the multiplex PCR, a mixture combining 60 forward primers for TCR Vbeta segments and 13 reverse primers for TCR Jbeta segments was used. Amplification of the CDR3 region of rearranged TCR beta genes was performed with a multiplex PCR assay on genomic DNA. The amplified TCR beta libraries were sequenced on the Illumina HiSeq System as 87-base-pair reads. Processing in the source paper ran as follows. In a later analysis, tens of millions of unique TCR beta chains were counted across the 500 to 850 repertoires, and approximately 9.9 million of these chains were shared by at least two donors. A nearest-neighbor algorithm error-corrected the raw reads and collapsed the reads into unique sequences, merging closely related sequences to remove PCR and sequencing errors. CDR3 sequences were aligned to IMGT reference sequences to assign V, D and J gene segments. For a sequence to be retained, a match of at least six nucleotides was required to both a V gene segment and a J gene segment. Rearrangements were called productive when the CDR3 lacked stop codons and stayed in frame with V and J; all others were non-productive. CDR3 was defined according to IMGT convention as the region running from the second conserved V-encoded cysteine to the conserved J-encoded phenylalanine. Sequences without an unambiguous match to a single V gene segment were excluded from the earlier analysis of about 600 of the donors. An earlier analysis of some 500 of the donors classified V segments as functional when productive rearrangements were above 56.7% and as segregating when the standard deviation between donors was above 5%. A statistical classification framework was built to diagnose cytomegalovirus status from the catalog of TCR beta chain sequences. A later analysis assigned V and J genes by comparing TCR nucleotide sequences with IMGT/GENE-DB human TR gene sequences. In a later analysis, CDR3 sequences and most-parsimonious VDJ recombination scenarios were assigned using the TCRdist pipeline. In a later analysis, each TCR beta chain was defined by its CDR3 amino acid sequence together with its V-gene family, and reads lacking a unique V-gene family were excluded. As a way to deal with suspected cross-contamination and a sequencing artifact, a later analysis dropped 500 to 700 nucleotide sequences that were highly shared and had low generation probability. In a later analysis, a clonal expansion index for each public chain was calculated from normalized within-repertoire ranks of inferred template counts. Generation probabilities in a later analysis came from a VDJ recombination model fitted to out-of-frame rearrangements, and those results were checked against IGoR. In a later analysis, hypergeometric tests were used to score TCR-TCR, TCR-HLA and TCR-CMV co-occurrence, with a repertoire-size bias correction applied to TCR pairs. A later analysis estimated false discovery rates by permuting HLA or CMV assignments 20 times. In a later analysis, co-occurring TCRs were grouped using DBSCAN, and TCRdist sequence similarity was added for clustering within HLA-allele-positive subsets. For co-occurrence clustering, repertoires with fewer than 30,000 or more than 120,000 public chains were excluded, along with roughly 5 repertoires with anomalous nucleotide sharing. TCRdb limited this immuneACCESS table to in-frame rearrangements with V and J called. A share of clones is missing; checked studies link under half to unresolved V genes, and the rest is unexplained. V, J and clone size were drawn from that table, and D and trimming were deduced from the DNA. Recorded for this sample are 150,000 to 200,000 clones; roughly three quarters of them occurred a single time. The ten largest clones capture roughly 1.4% of the sample.

Trimming takes 1 base from V and 4 bases from J, and the germline ends sit 14 bases apart. The germline V gene (reference sequence) provides CDR1 SGHNT and CDR2 YYREEE. The CDR3 numbers 16 residues from cysteine through phenylalanine. Kept here is only the CDR3 DNA, which spans 48 bases and is read in frame from base 1. The cohort comprised around 690 healthy bone marrow donors. At the time of sampling, all cohort members were nominally healthy, though unrecorded immune exposures were likely present. The donor tested CMV seronegative and was one of the 352 seronegative cohort members. Every donor gave a peripheral blood sample, and the peripheral blood mononuclear cells from that sample were used for TCR beta sequencing. The Qiagen DNeasy Blood Extraction Kit was used to extract genomic DNA from the blood cell samples. The study at large found these results: Because the 87-base-pair reads could not distinguish some IMGT-functional V segments, including TRBV6-2 and TRBV6-3, those segments were excluded. The study gave a list of under 200 TCR beta chains associated with cytomegalovirus. In a later genetic analysis, a missense DCLRE1C variant was associated with V-gene and J-gene trimming of TCR beta chains, and the association was replicated in an independent cohort. In both the original and validation cohorts, the classifier was reported to diagnose cytomegalovirus status with high specificity and sensitivity. Broadly in line with IMGT annotations, most TCR beta V segments showed up in productive rearrangements about 87% or about 30% of the time in an earlier analysis of 587 of the donors. The authors suggested that the approach could potentially be generalized to other disease states and immunological phenotypes. Linkage disequilibrium might explain the correlated functional status among segregating V segments, but an unknown experimental factor could not be ruled out. Because HLA typing was missing for some donors at each locus, association tests included only the typed subset. According to a later analysis, TCR association rates differed among HLA loci, with DRB1 alleles showing the most associated TCRs and HLA-C alleles showing the fewest. In a later analysis, HLA-associated TCR beta chains were found to be more clonally expanded and to have lower generation probabilities than equally common non-associated chains. In a later analysis, several top co-occurrence clusters were reported to appear linked to parvovirus B19, influenza, CMV and Epstein-Barr virus. A further reported finding was that TCR beta sequences accurately predicted the HLA-A and HLA-B alleles for most subjects in the first cohort. A group of highly shared sequence variants was considered likely to be a technical artifact of the sequencing pipeline. Compared with the roughly 600-donor mean, donors in an Asian-associated ancestry cluster had fewer N-insertions in productive TCRs, according to a later genetic analysis. Assigning TCR associations to individual alleles was difficult when HLA alleles, especially DR and DQ, strongly co-occurred. Because counts were too low, 15 to 20 rarely observed V segments, including chromosome 9 orphons, were excluded from the earlier analysis of 587 of the donors. Most CMV-associated TCR beta chains appeared to be HLA-restricted in a later analysis, and the HLA associations seemed to be driven largely by CMV exposure. Roughly uniform sequencing depth across donors was assumed in presence/absence analyses, although this assumption may not hold. CMV serostatus was the only immune exposure information available for the cohort. A later analysis associated 15,000 to 20,000 TCR beta sequences with specific HLA alleles at a false discovery rate of 0.05. This cohort had only TCR beta chains sequenced, and the lack of alpha or paired-chain data limited which features could be detected. A few of the identified cytomegalovirus-associated TCR beta chains were confirmed in vitro to be specific for cytomegalovirus antigens. Most TCR sequences were seen in very few donors, while some public TCRs were found in many individuals.

Regarding this clone: Its antigen remains undetermined. There are no base qualities to consult, and no much larger clone falls within one base.

This sequence originates from a woman in her forties or fifties in good health and CMV-seronegative. The rearrangement joined TRBV5-4 to TRBJ2-2, and perhaps TRBD2 as D gene, on 7 matching bases. The sequencing input was PBMCs. The CDR3 corresponds to CASSLLQGGGTGELFF. The nucleotides are TGTGCCAGCAGCTTGCTTCAGGGAGGGGGCACCGGGGAGCTGTTTTTT.